Following are 25 T cell receptor beta chains from one sample sequenced in a study of human T cells and chemical hapten exposure. This sample's time point: patch test 2, 6 weeks after DPC sensitization. The sample's treatment: therapeutic diphenylcyclopropenone sensitization with weekly scalp DPC. Using its own MiXCR run on the RACE reads, TCRdb lists one record per CDR3 protein. The sample consists of 96,000 or so distinct CDR3 sequences, about 9.3% of them appearing once. Sequencing was performed on whole blood, taken in connection with sensitization to the hapten diphenylcyclopropenone (DPC). These receptors were obtained from a woman in her forties with alopecia areata. Some clones in this sample may be carry-over from other donors' samples.

This sequence joins TRBV6-2 or TRBV6-3 and TRBJ1-5, with TRBD1 identical over 9 bases. V lost 0 bases to trimming and J lost 7 bases; unmatched junction nucleotides: 1. The CDR3 is 14 residues long. Germline values: CDR1 MNHEY, CDR2 SVGEGT. Here the CDR3 reads CASSYSGTGQPQHF. In DNA form, the CDR3 reads TGTGCCAGCAGTTACTCGGGGACAGGGCAGCCCCAGCATTTT.

This sequence joins TRBV11-2 and TRBJ2-7; D gene ambiguous. Germline loops: CDR1 SGHAT, CDR2 FQNNGV. This CDR3 region has 13 residues. V was trimmed by 6 bases and J by 1 base, leaving 10 bases between them. In DNA form, the CDR3 reads TGTGCCAGCAGTCTTCCAGTGTCCTACGAGCAGTACTTC. Amino acid sequence: CASSLPVSYEQYF.

This clonotype was counted at least ten times. The rearrangement joins TRBV28 to TRBJ1-2; D is unresolved. The germline V and J ends were trimmed by 4 bases and 5 bases, with 11 bases remaining between them. From germline, CDR1 is MDHEN and CDR2 SYDVKM. The length of the CDR3 is 13 residues. CDR3 protein: CASSSGRLYGYTF. The CDR3 DNA reads TGTGCCAGCAGTTCCGGCCGGCTTTATGGCTACACCTTC.

This clonotype was seen at least ten times. J is TRBJ2-7 and V is TRBV12-3 or TRBV12-4, with D maybe TRBD2 (5 bases). V lost 3 bases and J 0 bases, leaving 9 bases between the germline ends. The CDR3 has 14 amino acids. The CDR3 protein is CASSLGEYSYEQYF. The CDR3 DNA follows: TGTGCCAGCAGTTTGGGAGAGTACTCCTACGAGCAGTACTTC.

This clonotype was counted many times. This chain connects TRBV30 to TRBJ2-2; no definite D call. V lost 5 bases and J lost 0, with 1 base in between. CDR1 is GTSNPN, CDR2 SVGIG, per germline (reference sequence). CDR3 size: 11 residues. The CDR3 region is CAWANTGELFF. Here the CDR3 DNA reads TGTGCCTGGGCGAACACCGGGGAGCTGTTTTTT.

This clonotype was seen a few times. This rearrangement joins TRBV3-1 to TRBJ2-1, with TRBD2 matching 7 bases. CDR1 is LGHDT and CDR2 is YNNKEL in the germline V gene (reference sequence). The CDR3 extends over 17 amino acids. After removal of 0 bases from V and 3 bases from J, the junction contained 8 bases not matched to a gene. CDR3 coding DNA: TGTGCCAGCAGCCAAGATCGACTAAGCGGGAACTACAATGAGCAGTTCTTC. It yields the protein CASSQDRLSGNYNEQFF.

The sample holds many counts of this clonotype. The CDR3 reads CASQRGDSSTDTQYF. Here the CDR3 DNA reads TGTGCCAGCCAACGTGGGGACTCGAGCACAGATACGCAGTATTTT. This chain joins TRBV5-5 and TRBJ2-3, with a tentative D call TRBD2 (6 bases). Trimming stripped 7 bases from V and 0 bases from J, with 15 bases between. Germline loops: CDR1 SGHKS, CDR2 YYEKEE (reference sequence). The CDR3 contains 15 residues.

This clonotype was seen at least ten times. The gene calls are TRBV4-3 and TRBJ2-1, with D perhaps TRBD1 (5 bases). Germline CDR1 reads LGHNA; CDR2 reads YSLEER. V lost 0 bases and J lost 3, with 12 bases in between. The CDR3 consists of 16 residues. The CDR3 DNA sequence: TGCGCCAGCAGCCAAGAATTAAGGCAGGGCTACAATGAGCAGTTCTTC. Translating it yields CASSQELRQGYNEQFF.

The CDR3 is CAGGGLSFTDTQYF. The CDR3 nucleotides read TGTGCCGGTGGGGGACTCAGCTTCACAGATACGCAGTATTTT. The gene calls are TRBV7-9 and TRBJ2-3, with D perhaps TRBD2 (6 bases). Per the germline V gene, CDR1 is SEHNR and CDR2 is FQNEAQ (reference sequence). The V end lost 11 bases, the J end lost 2 bases, and 17 bases lay between the germline ends. The CDR3 is 14 residues long.

The rearrangement links TRBV28 to TRBJ1-4; D is possibly TRBD1 (6 bases). The CDR3 spans 12 residues. V shed 6 bases and J shed 7 bases, with 9 bases lying between them. Germline CDR1 is MDHEN and CDR2 is SYDVKM. The DNA for the CDR3 is TGTGCCAGCAGGGGGGCCGGTGAAAAACTGTTTTTT. This translates into CASRGAGEKLFF.

Comments on this clonotype: The germline gene is not matched at one end of the junction; a read error may be the cause. The V gene is TRBV6-5, the J gene TRBJ1-1; 7 positions match TRBD1. This CDR3 has 15 amino acids. Germline CDR1 MNHEY, CDR2 SVGAGI. CDR3: CASSFTGAMNTQAFF. The CDR3 nucleotides are TGTGCCAGCAGTTTCACAGGGGCCATGAACACTCAAGCTTTCTTT.

This clonotype has a handful of counts. CDR3 protein: CASSVEDTTYEQYF. In nucleotides, the CDR3 is TGTGCCAGCAGCGTGGAGGACACCACCTACGAGCAGTACTTC. The chain joins TRBV9 to TRBJ2-7; D might be TRBD1 or TRBD2, each matching 5 bases. The CDR3 extends over 14 amino acids. Trimming stripped 2 bases from V and 2 bases from J, with 11 bases between. Germline lookup yields CDR1 SGDLS and CDR2 YYNGEE.

This chain uses TRBV7-2 with TRBJ2-7, with D hard to call. CDR3 length: 15 amino acids. The germline gives CDR1 SGHTA, CDR2 FQGNSA. V was trimmed by 1 base and J by 0 bases, leaving 10 bases between them. The CDR3 bases are TGTGCCAGCAGCTTAGGCTCCCCGAGCTCCTACGAGCAGTACTTC. As protein: CASSLGSPSSYEQYF.

This clonotype was detected only a few times. The rearrangement links TRBV7-8 to TRBJ2-3; TRBD2 agrees at 13 bases. Germline V gives CDR1 SGHVS, CDR2 FQNEAQ. CDR3 length: 16 residues. The ends lost 5 bases at V and 4 bases at J; junction bases unmatched: 6. The CDR3 sequence: CASSPGTSGISDTQYF. For the CDR3, the DNA is TGTGCCAGCAGCCCAGGGACTAGCGGGATCTCAGATACGCAGTATTTT.

There are a few counts of this clonotype. This chain connects TRBV27 to TRBJ1-2; D might be TRBD1 (5 bases). CDR3 length: 16 residues. Germline V CDR1 and CDR2: MNHEY, SMNVEV (reference sequence). V was shortened by 5 bases and J by 1 base, with 17 bases between the two germline ends. The DNA of the CDR3 is TGTGCCAGCAGTCCCAGGCAGGGAGGAAGTAACTATGGCTACACCTTC. As protein: CASSPRQGGSNYGYTF.

The chain couples TRBV12-5 to TRBJ2-1, with 12 positions matching TRBD1. Trimming removed 5 bases from V and 12 bases from J; junction bases left unmatched: 11. The CDR3 has 15 amino acids. CDR1 is LGHNT and CDR2 is FRNRAP in the germline V gene. The CDR3 nucleotides read TGTGCTAGTGGTCGAGGGACAGGGGGCGCGTGGAGGCAGTTCTTC. This gives the protein CASGRGTGGAWRQFF.

The V and J genes are TRBV4-1 and TRBJ2-1; perhaps TRBD2 as D (6 bases). There are 14 residues in the CDR3. From germline, CDR1 is MGHRA and CDR2 YSYEKL. The germline V and J ends were trimmed by 11 bases and 8 bases, with 22 bases remaining between them. This CDR3 is CAAGRRAGSHEQFF. CDR3 coding DNA: TGCGCCGCTGGGCGGAGGGCCGGCTCTCATGAGCAGTTCTTC.

This clonotype was picked up many times. This rearrangement joins TRBV2 to TRBJ2-1, with D tentatively TRBD2 (5 bases). Per germline, CDR1 SNHLY and CDR2 FYNNEI. Trimming took off 5 bases at V and 9 bases at J, with 17 bases between the two ends. The CDR3 covers 14 residues. CDR3 protein: CASSTTPGVGEQFF. Here the CDR3 DNA reads TGTGCCAGCAGTACCACCCCCGGGGTCGGTGAGCAGTTCTTC.

Ten or more counts support this clonotype. The chain has TRBV12-3 or TRBV12-4 and TRBJ1-1; D unclear. V lost 3 bases and J lost 0, with 2 bases in between. This CDR3 region has 12 residues. Here the CDR3 reads CASSFMNTEAFF. The DNA of the CDR3 is TGTGCCAGCAGTTTCATGAACACTGAAGCTTTCTTT.

The rearrangement uses TRBV10-3 and TRBJ2-5; 14 bases map to TRBD2. Germline trimming cut 0 bases from V and 4 bases from J; bases unmatched to any gene: 4. The CDR3 has 17 amino acids. CDR1 ENHRY and CDR2 SYGVKD come from the germline V gene. The CDR3 sequence: CAISESGLAGEAETQYF. CDR3 nucleotides: TGTGCCATCAGTGAGTCGGGACTAGCGGGAGAGGCAGAGACCCAGTACTTC.

This clonotype was recorded many times. This CDR3 reads CASSLQGGIGELFF. The CDR3 DNA follows: TGTGCCAGCAGTTTACAGGGTGGCATCGGGGAGCTGTTTTTT. This rearrangement joins TRBV5-4 to TRBJ2-2; a possible D gene is TRBD1 (6 bases). From germline, CDR1 is SGHNT and CDR2 YYREEE (reference sequence). V lost 5 bases and J lost 7, with 15 bases in between. This CDR3 contains 14 residues.

This clonotype was detected many times. V gene TRBV28 combines with J gene TRBJ1-2; 10 bases are shared with TRBD1. With V trimmed by 6 bases and J by 8 bases, 9 bases remained unmatched. The germline CDR1 and CDR2 sequences are MDHEN and SYDVKM. This CDR3 spans 14 amino acids. The CDR3 DNA is TGTGCCAGCAGCCCTCGACAGGGGGCCAGGGGCTACACCTTC. Translating it yields CASSPRQGARGYTF.

This clonotype was counted a few times. V and J are TRBV6-6 and TRBJ1-4; D gene uncertain. Germline CDR1 is MNHNY and CDR2 is SVGAGI (reference sequence). This CDR3 comprises 13 residues. Trimming stripped 8 bases from V and 0 bases from J, with 7 bases between. The CDR3 sequence is CASGRSTNEKLFF. In DNA form, the CDR3 reads TGTGCCAGCGGTCGATCAACTAATGAAAAACTGTTTTTT.

The genes are TRBV4-3 and TRBJ2-1; 7 nucleotides line up with TRBD2. Germline lookup yields CDR1 LGHNA and CDR2 YSLEER. After removal of 0 bases from V and 0 bases from J, the junction contained 8 bases not matched to a gene. This CDR3 contains 18 residues. Written as DNA, the CDR3 is TGCGCCAGCAGCCAAGAAGAAGTGGCGGGAGCCTCCTACAATGAGCAGTTCTTC. Its protein product is CASSQEEVAGASYNEQFF.

The chain uses TRBV7-2 and TRBJ1-2, with 9 bases aligning to TRBD1. This CDR3 is 13 amino acids long. The germline gives CDR1 SGHTA, CDR2 FQGNSA. V dropped 5 bases and J dropped 8; count of bases not matched to a gene: 6. CDR3 amino acids: CASSLQGAVGYTF. In DNA, the CDR3 is TGTGCCAGCAGCCTACAGGGGGCTGTAGGCTACACCTTC.